Shown below are 23 T cell receptor beta chains from a single sample sequenced in a study of shared clonotypes between healthy human individuals. Profiled with immunoSEQ multiplex PCR; TCRdb holds only in-frame clones, not every one. Among 1,400,000 or so clones, around 98.5% were seen once, and the ten largest hold about 0.34%. Sequenced input: naive CD4+ T cells sorted from blood. The subset is: CD45RA+ positively selected. The receptors were gathered from a man aged 25 to 40 in good health.

The chain has TRBV11-2 and TRBJ2-3; 14 bases align to TRBD2. Germline V gives CDR1 SGHAT, CDR2 FQNNGV. The CDR3 is made up of 17 amino acids. V gave up 4 bases and J gave up 5 bases; unmatched junction bases: 8. The CDR3 sequence: CASSYRTSGRKVDTQYF. Here the CDR3 DNA reads TGTGCCAGCAGCTATAGGACTAGCGGGAGGAAGGTAGATACGCAGTATTTT. The full variable domain, rest sourced from reference TRBV11-2 and TRBJ2-3, is EAGVAQSPRYKIIEKRQSVAFWCNPISGHATLYWYQQILGQGPKLLIQFQNNGVVDDSQLPKDRFSAERLKGVDSTLKIQPAKLEDSAVYLCASSYRTSGRKVDTQYFGPGTRLTVL.

The chain uses TRBV2 and TRBJ1-5; D perhaps matches TRBD1 (6 bases). The CDR3 consists of 15 residues. CDR1 is SNHLY and CDR2 is FYNNEI in the germline V gene. The V gene lost 7 bases and the J gene lost 3 bases, with 16 bases spanning the gap. As DNA, the CDR3 is TGTGCCAGCACCGGGTTGACAGGCGACAATCAGCCCCAGCATTTT. It encodes CASTGLTGDNQPQHF.

V is TRBV5-1 and J is TRBJ1-1, with 7 nucleotides matching TRBD1. CDR3 length: 15 amino acids. The V segment lost 5 bases and the J segment 4 bases; nucleotides outside the gene matches: 11. Germline CDR1 reads SGHRS; CDR2 reads YFSETQ. In nucleotides, the CDR3 is TGCGCCAGCAGGGACAGGCGGGGGTCGGGCACTGAAGCTTTCTTT. It translates to CASRDRRGSGTEAFF. Variable domain in full (rest from reference TRBV5-1 and TRBJ1-1): KAGVTQTPRYLIKTRGQQVTLSCSPISGHRSVSWYQQTPGQGLQFLFEYFSETQRNKGNFPGRFSGRQFSNSRSEMNVSTLELGDSALYLCASRDRRGSGTEAFFGQGTRLTVV.

The rearrangement uses TRBV5-4 and TRBJ2-5; 9 nucleotides agree with TRBD2. The CDR3 sequence is 16 residues long. CDR1 SGHNT and CDR2 YYREEE come from the germline V gene (reference sequence). V was clipped by 4 bases and J by 6 bases; unmatched bases: 13. The CDR3 region is CASSPSGGRAMKTQYF. The CDR3 nucleotides read TGTGCCAGCAGCCCAAGTGGCGGGAGGGCTATGAAGACCCAGTACTTC.

With respect to this clone: The sample has other DNA sequences that encode this CDR3 too. V gene TRBV9 combines with J gene TRBJ2-3; D remains unclear. CDR3 size: 16 residues. Trimming cost V 0 bases and J 0 bases, with 11 bases left between them. The V gene's germline CDR1 is SGDLS and CDR2 YYNGEE. The CDR3 sequence: CASSVVGTHSTDTQYF. The CDR3 DNA is TGTGCCAGCAGCGTAGTGGGCACCCATAGCACAGATACGCAGTATTTT.

Concerning this clone: This same CDR3 is encoded by further DNA sequences in the sample. The rearrangement links TRBV9 to TRBJ2-3, with D maybe TRBD2 (5 bases). Germline V gene lookup returns CDR1 SGDLS and CDR2 YYNGEE. Trimming took 1 base from V and 2 from J, leaving 8 bases between them. This CDR3 comprises 14 residues. The CDR3 is CASSVRTSTDTQYF. CDR3 nucleotides: TGTGCCAGCAGCGTAAGGACTTCCACAGATACGCAGTATTTT. Complete variable domain (other parts from reference TRBV9 and TRBJ2-3): DSGVTQTPKHLITATGQRVTLRCSPRSGDLSVYWYQQSLDQGLQFLIQYYNGEERAKGNILERFSAQQFPDLHSELNLSSLELGDSALYFCASSVRTSTDTQYFGPGTRLTVL.

This rearrangement joins TRBV28 to TRBJ1-2; D remains ambiguous. The germline V gene has CDR1 MDHEN and CDR2 SYDVKM. V lost 7 bases to trimming and J lost 7 bases, with 19 bases between them. The CDR3 length is 14 residues. The CDR3 DNA reads TGTGCCAGCACGCCTAGTGCCCCTGTGGGTGGCTACACCTTC. As protein: CASTPSAPVGGYTF.

The CDR3 here is CSVEDRSQATNEKLFF. As DNA, the CDR3 is TGCAGCGTTGAGGACAGGTCCCAAGCAACTAATGAAAAACTGTTTTTT. J is TRBJ1-4 and V is TRBV29-1; 7 bases agree with TRBD1. Germline V gives CDR1 SQVTM, CDR2 ANQGSEA. V was pared by 3 bases and J by 0 bases, with 7 bases of the junction left unmatched. This CDR3 region has 16 residues.

The rearrangement joins TRBV29-1 to TRBJ2-2, with TRBD2 matching 12 bases. V was pared by 7 bases and J by 7 bases, with 10 bases of the junction left unmatched. In germline, CDR1 is SQVTM, CDR2 ANQGSEA. CDR3 size: 15 residues. The CDR3 DNA is TGCAGCGCTTACGCTAGCGGGAGGGCCGGCGGGGAGCTGTTTTTT. This translates into CSAYASGRAGGELFF.

The chain has TRBV29-1 and TRBJ2-3, with 7 bases that match TRBD2. The length of the CDR3 is 17 residues. Trimming removed 2 bases from V and 0 bases from J; junction bases left unmatched: 11. Germline V gene sequence: CDR1 SQVTM, CDR2 ANQGSEA. The CDR3, as DNA: TGCAGCGTTGAAAACCCGGCTAGCGGAACTAGCACAGATACGCAGTATTTT. Its translation is CSVENPASGTSTDTQYF.

V gene TRBV29-1 combines with J gene TRBJ1-2; 11 bases fit TRBD1. The V gene's germline CDR1 is SQVTM and CDR2 ANQGSEA. Trimming cost V 7 bases and J 0 bases; bases outside gene matches: 7. This CDR3 is 15 amino acids long. CDR3 sequence: CSGGGQGGANYGYTF. In DNA form, the CDR3 reads TGCAGCGGCGGGGGACAGGGGGGAGCTAACTATGGCTACACCTTC.

The chain has TRBV9 and TRBJ2-1; 9 positions match TRBD2. The V and J ends lost 0 bases and 6 bases, in that order; junction bases with no gene match: 7. The CDR3 extends over 16 amino acids. In germline, CDR1 is SGDLS, CDR2 YYNGEE. This chain's CDR3 is CASSVDFAGGPNEQFF. The CDR3 coding sequence is TGTGCCAGCAGCGTAGATTTTGCGGGAGGGCCCAATGAGCAGTTCTTC.

The chain is built from TRBV10-3 and TRBJ2-1; D unclear. V lost 4 bases, J lost 8 bases, and 18 bases lay in between. Germline V gene data show CDR1 as ENHRY and CDR2 as SYGVKD. The CDR3 loop spans 15 amino acids. CDR3 DNA sequence: TGTGCCATCAGTGTCATCCCGACTGGTCGCGATGAGCAGTTCTTC. Translation gives CAISVIPTGRDEQFF.

The chain recombines TRBV28 with TRBJ2-7; D assignment may be TRBD1 or TRBD2 (5 bases each). Germline CDR1 MDHEN, CDR2 SYDVKM. The CDR3 consists of 15 residues. Trimming took 3 bases from V and 4 from J, leaving 16 bases between them. The CDR3: CASSFKGRLGYEQYF. CDR3 coding DNA: TGTGCCAGCAGTTTCAAGGGACGGTTGGGGTACGAGCAGTACTTC.

This rearrangement joins TRBV6-1 to TRBJ2-7; D assignment may be TRBD1 or TRBD2 (5 bases each). Trimming cost V 3 bases and J 4 bases, with 16 bases left between them. This CDR3 has 15 residues. CDR1 MNHNS and CDR2 SASEGT come from the germline V gene. CDR3 in DNA: TGTGCCAGCAGTGAGGGGGTCTCCTCAATTTACGAGCAGTACTTC. It encodes CASSEGVSSIYEQYF.

The chain has TRBV18 and TRBJ2-1, with 15 bases aligning to TRBD2. This CDR3 is built from 21 residues. With 6 bases clipped from V and 3 bases from J, the junction kept 18 bases outside the gene matches. Germline CDR1 and CDR2: KGHSH and LQKENI. CDR3 region: CASSLNSGLAGGRGNYNEQFF. The CDR3 bases are TGTGCCAGCTCGCTAAACTCCGGACTAGCGGGAGGGCGGGGGAACTACAATGAGCAGTTCTTC.

V is TRBV4-3 and J is TRBJ2-1; no reliable D call. The V end was cut by 0 bases, the J end by 9 bases, with 9 bases between. The CDR3 covers 13 residues. Looked up from germline, CDR1 is LGHNA and CDR2 is YSLEER. CDR3: CASSQDGQIEQFF. DNA of the CDR3: TGCGCCAGCAGCCAAGATGGGCAGATTGAGCAGTTCTTC.

The J gene is TRBJ2-6, the V gene TRBV7-9; D is unclear. Trimming left V 9 bases short and J 1 base short, with 4 bases between. Looked up from germline, CDR1 is SEHNR and CDR2 is FQNEAQ (reference sequence). The CDR3 is made up of 12 amino acids. CDR3 loop: CASTSGANVLTF. CDR3 nucleotides: TGTGCCAGTACTTCTGGGGCCAACGTCCTGACTTTC.

This clone has a single count. CDR3 bases: TGTGCCAGCGGGCAGGGCTACGAGCAGTACTTC. It codes for CASGQGYEQYF. This chain links TRBV6-1 with TRBJ2-7, with a tentative D call TRBD1 (5 bases). Trimming stripped 8 bases from V and 3 bases from J, with 8 bases between. Germline CDR1 reads MNHNS; CDR2 reads SASEGT. The CDR3 runs to 11 residues.

The chain carries TRBV4-1 and TRBJ2-4; D might be TRBD1 (6 bases). In germline, CDR1 is MGHRA, CDR2 YSYEKL. The CDR3 contains 16 residues. The V and J ends lost 3 bases and 6 bases respectively, with 18 bases between them. CDR3 coding DNA: TGCGCCAGCAGCCATCCCTCCAAACAGGGCGGAAACATTCAGTACTTC. Encoded protein: CASSHPSKQGGNIQYF.

In DNA, the CDR3 is TGTGCCAGCAGTGAGACGACCGCCTACGAGCAGTACTTC. Translated, it gives CASSETTAYEQYF. This chain uses TRBV2 with TRBJ2-7, with D hard to call. The CDR3 contains 13 residues. Germline V CDR1 and CDR2: SNHLY, FYNNEI. V shed 3 bases and J shed 2 bases, with 8 bases lying between them.

The rearrangement links TRBV28 to TRBJ2-2; no reliable D call. Germline V gene data show CDR1 as MDHEN and CDR2 as SYDVKM. V gave up 6 bases and J gave up 4 bases, with 9 bases separating them. The length of the CDR3 is 13 residues. This CDR3 is CASSEGSTGELFF. CDR3 DNA: TGTGCCAGCAGCGAAGGAAGCACCGGGGAGCTGTTTTTT.

The chain has TRBV5-1 and TRBJ2-2, with D tentatively TRBD1 or TRBD2 (5 bases each). The CDR3 sequence is 16 residues long. V was shortened by 0 bases and J by 2 bases, with 11 bases between the two germline ends. Germline values: CDR1 SGHRS, CDR2 YFSETQ. The CDR3 reads CASSLGGSPNTGELFF. CDR3 coding DNA: TGCGCCAGCAGCTTGGGGGGGTCACCAAACACCGGGGAGCTGTTTTTT.